This T cell receptor (beta chain) was captured by sequencing in a study of shared clonotypes between healthy human individuals. Study information: With ages of 18 to 49, the donors were a couple of women and a few men.

CD8 memory merged CD45RO+ with CCR7-negative CD45RA+ TemRA cells. Germline V lookup: CDR1 MGHDK, CDR2 SYGVNS. CDR3 length: 18 amino acids. Trimming at V came to 5 bases and at J to 4 bases, leaving 16 bases not matched to a gene. A remark on this clone: Its antigen remains unidentified. Other DNA sequences in this sample translate to the same CDR3.

General observations from the study: A few donors held roughly 5% of naive CD4 clonotypes in common.

Profiled with immunoSEQ multiplex PCR; TCRdb holds only in-frame clones, not every one. The data hold over 75,000 clones, with 60% to 70% observed a single time. The rearrangement links TRBV25-1 to TRBJ1-1, with 10 bases aligning to TRBD1. The sample was memory CD8+ T cells sorted from blood. Subset of the sample: CD45RO+ cells pooled with CCR7-negative TemRA cells. This TCR was recovered from a young man in good health. The CDR3 region has the DNA TGTGCCAGCAGTCCTCCGGGACAGGGGAACCGCAGCCCCACTGAAGCTTTCTTT. Amino acids: CASSPPGQGNRSPTEAFF.